The next 27 T cell receptor beta chains were all read from a single sample in a study of human T cells and chemical hapten exposure. Stated time point: pre-sensitization, week 0. Treatment specified: therapeutic diphenylcyclopropenone sensitization with weekly scalp DPC. TCRdb re-called the RACE reads with MiXCR, one entry per CDR3 protein. The data contain a few hundred thousand distinct CDR3 sequences, 4.5% to 5.5% of them seen just once; the ten biggest clones take up 7% to 10%. The source material was whole blood, sampled in connection with sensitization to the hapten diphenylcyclopropenone (DPC). The source is a woman aged 18-29 years with alopecia areata. Some clones in this sample may be carry-over from other donors' samples.

The chain carries TRBV4-1 and TRBJ2-7, with 8 nucleotides matching TRBD1. The CDR3 extends over 17 amino acids. Germline CDR1 MGHRA, CDR2 YSYEKL. With 4 bases clipped from V and 3 bases from J, the junction kept 14 bases outside the gene matches. The chain's CDR3 is CASSPPGETGARYEQYF. For the CDR3, the DNA is TGCGCCAGCAGCCCACCGGGGGAGACAGGGGCCCGCTACGAGCAGTACTTC.

There are many counts of this clonotype. The rearrangement joins TRBV7-2 to TRBJ1-5, with D possibly being TRBD1 (6 bases). Germline V gene lookup returns CDR1 SGHTA and CDR2 FQGNSA. The CDR3 covers 16 residues. Trimming took 7 bases from V and 3 from J, leaving 19 bases between them. This CDR3 is CASTSNGGANNQPQHF. CDR3 in DNA: TGTGCCAGCACGTCAAATGGGGGGGCCAACAATCAGCCCCAGCATTTT.

The chain has TRBV9 and TRBJ1-3; D is unclear. The CDR3 runs to 17 residues. Trimming left V 0 bases short and J 2 bases short, with 15 bases between. From germline, CDR1 is SGDLS and CDR2 YYNGEE. In DNA, the CDR3 is TGTGCCAGCAGCGTAGATCATTGGAGGCGGCCTGGAAACACCATATATTTT. The encoded protein is CASSVDHWRRPGNTIYF.

DNA for the CDR3: TGTGCCAGCAGCCCATACAGGGGGATGAGACAGCCCCAGCATTTT. It codes for CASSPYRGMRQPQHF. The chain couples TRBV7-2 to TRBJ1-5; 8 nucleotides match TRBD1. Trimming removed 5 bases from V and 7 bases from J; junction bases left unmatched: 10. The germline V gene has CDR1 SGHTA and CDR2 FQGNSA. This CDR3 comprises 15 residues. The full variable domain, with the rest looked up from reference TRBV7-2 and TRBJ1-5, is GAGVSQSPSNKVTEKGKDVELRCDPISGHTALYWYRQSLGQGLEFLIYFQGNSAPDKSGLPSDRFSAERTGGSVSTLTIQRTQQEDSAVYLCASSPYRGMRQPQHFGDGTRLSIL.

There are a few counts of this clonotype. This rearrangement joins TRBV7-9 to TRBJ1-5, with D maybe TRBD1 (5 bases). With 4 bases removed from V and 4 bases from J, the gap between germline ends came to 14 bases. The CDR3 length is 15 residues. Germline lookup yields CDR1 SEHNR and CDR2 FQNEAQ (reference sequence). The CDR3 loop reads CASSSTIQGNQPQHF. For the CDR3, the DNA is TGTGCCAGCAGCTCAACGATCCAGGGTAATCAGCCCCAGCATTTT. Filled out from reference TRBV7-9 and TRBJ1-5, the complete variable domain reads DTGVSQNPRHKITKRGQNVTFRCDPISEHNRLYWYRQTLGQGPEFLTYFQNEAQLEKSRLLSDRFSAERPKGSFSTLEIQRTEQGDSAMYLCASSSTIQGNQPQHFGDGTRLSIL.

J is TRBJ2-7 and V is TRBV11-2, with TRBD2 matching over 10 bases. CDR1 is SGHAT, CDR2 FQNNGV, per germline. The CDR3 is 16 amino acids. V lost 5 bases and J lost 0; bases outside the gene matches: 7. CDR3 DNA sequence: TGTGCCAGCAGCCCGATCAAGCGGGGGGGCTCCTACGAGCAGTACTTC. Its translation is CASSPIKRGGSYEQYF.

The CDR3 here is CASSSRGGSIVASANQPQHF. CDR3 coding DNA: TGTGCCAGCAGCTCACGGGGGGGAAGTATCGTCGCATCGGCCAATCAGCCCCAGCATTTT. The rearrangement uses TRBV7-8 and TRBJ1-5; D may be TRBD1 (5 bases). Germline V lookup: CDR1 SGHVS, CDR2 FQNEAQ. CDR3 length: 20 residues. The ends were cut back, 4 bases at V and 3 bases at J, with 28 bases in the middle.

This clonotype was detected many times. The rearrangement links TRBV5-6 to TRBJ2-1, with 8 positions matching TRBD1. The CDR3 is 16 residues long. CDR1 is SGHDT and CDR2 is YYEEEE in the germline V gene. The junction had 10 bases not matched to a gene; V was cut back by 5 bases and J by 3 bases. CDR3: CASRPTGTGGYNEQFF. Written as DNA, the CDR3 is TGTGCCAGCAGGCCTACCGGGACAGGCGGCTACAATGAGCAGTTCTTC.

This clonotype was picked up many times. The chain uses TRBV27 and TRBJ2-3; D is perhaps TRBD2 (5 bases). Germline values: CDR1 MNHEY, CDR2 SMNVEV (reference sequence). The germline V and J ends were trimmed by 0 bases and 1 base, with 14 bases remaining between them. The CDR3 runs 17 residues. CDR3 loop: CASSLSRLAAGTDTQYF. The CDR3 nucleotides read TGTGCCAGCAGTTTATCCAGGCTAGCAGCGGGCACAGATACGCAGTATTTT.

The table lists this clonotype with a count of one. The CDR3 DNA follows: TGTGCCAGCAGCTTCTCGTACCTCACAGATACGCAGTATTTT. Its protein is CASSFSYLTDTQYF. This chain connects TRBV7-2 to TRBJ2-3; D not certain. CDR1 and CDR2 from the germline V gene are SGHTA and FQGNSA. V was clipped by 3 bases and J by 2 bases, with 9 bases between them. The CDR3 sequence is 14 residues long.

In regard to this clonotype: A single base is all that separates this from a far larger clone, so a read error is likely. The V gene is TRBV7-9, the J gene TRBJ2-3; D is undetermined. The ends were cut back, 2 bases at V and 4 bases at J, with 4 bases in the middle. Germline loops: CDR1 SEHNR, CDR2 FQNEAQ (reference sequence). The CDR3 runs 12 residues. Here the CDR3 DNA reads TGTGCCAGCAGCTTAAAGGCAGATACGCAGTATTTT. Its protein product is CASSLKADTQYF.

The rearrangement links TRBV7-3 to TRBJ2-3; tentative D call: TRBD2 (6 bases). V was cut by 8 bases and J by 6 bases, with 15 bases left in between. This CDR3 has 13 amino acids. Per germline, CDR1 SGHTA and CDR2 FQGTGA. CDR3 region: CASRGTRPDTQYF. CDR3 DNA: TGTGCCAGCCGGGGGACGCGGCCGGATACGCAGTATTTT.

The chain has TRBV18 and TRBJ2-1; 9 bases fit TRBD1. CDR3 length: 14 residues. V was pared by 2 bases and J by 6 bases, with 2 bases of the junction left unmatched. Germline CDR1 is KGHSH and CDR2 is LQKENI. The CDR3 protein is CASSPGTGINEQFF. CDR3 DNA: TGTGCCAGCTCACCAGGGACAGGGATCAATGAGCAGTTCTTC.

This clonotype came up many times. The V gene is TRBV7-8, the J gene TRBJ2-3; TRBD2 matches 12 bases. V was pared by 5 bases and J by 10 bases, with 16 bases of the junction left unmatched. This CDR3 comprises 17 residues. CDR1 SGHVS and CDR2 FQNEAQ come from the germline V gene. CDR3 nucleotide sequence: TGTGCCAGCAGCCCCCTGACTAGCGGGGGAGCCGGGTCTGCGCAGTATTTT. As protein: CASSPLTSGGAGSAQYF.

This clonotype was picked up many times. J is TRBJ1-5 and V is TRBV12-3 or TRBV12-4; a possible D gene is TRBD1 (5 bases). There are 16 residues in the CDR3. V was clipped by 2 bases and J by 0 bases, with 11 bases between them. Written as DNA, the CDR3 is TGTGCCAGCAGTTTAATGACAGCTTATAGCAATCAGCCCCAGCATTTT. This encodes CASSLMTAYSNQPQHF.

The V gene is TRBV7-6, the J gene TRBJ2-6, with D possibly being TRBD1 or TRBD2 (5 bases each). The V end lost 0 bases, the J end lost 1 base, and 13 bases lay between the germline ends. This CDR3 has 18 residues. Looked up from germline, CDR1 is SGHVS and CDR2 is FNYEAQ. The DNA for the CDR3 is TGTGCCAGCAGCTTAGCAGGGACGTCCCGATCTGGGGCCAACGTCCTGACTTTC. Its protein product is CASSLAGTSRSGANVLTF.

At least ten counts were recorded for this clonotype. The rearrangement links TRBV10-2 to TRBJ2-3, with TRBD2 identical over 8 bases. CDR3 length: 17 amino acids. Germline V gene data show CDR1 as WSHSY and CDR2 as SAAADI. V lost 2 bases to trimming and J lost 0 bases; unmatched junction nucleotides: 7. This CDR3 is CASSETASGYSTDTQYF. DNA of the CDR3: TGCGCCAGCAGTGAGACGGCTAGCGGGTATAGCACAGATACGCAGTATTTT.

V gene TRBV6-2 or TRBV6-3 combines with J gene TRBJ1-5; 7 bases fit TRBD1. The CDR3 is made up of 19 amino acids. Germline V gene sequence: CDR1 MNHEY, CDR2 SVGEGT. V lost 4 bases and J lost 1; bases outside the gene matches: 16. The CDR3 loop is CASSFLSPGQTRSNQPQHF. In DNA, the CDR3 is TGTGCCAGCAGTTTCTTATCTCCGGGACAGACAAGGAGCAATCAGCCCCAGCATTTT.

This clonotype has only a few counts. CDR3 DNA sequence: TGTGCCAGCAGACCTACTACAGGGAAATACTCTGGGGCCAACGTCCTGACTTTC. Translated: CASRPTTGKYSGANVLTF. This chain links TRBV6-2 or TRBV6-3 with TRBJ2-6; D is possibly TRBD1 (6 bases). The CDR3 consists of 18 residues. Per the germline V gene, CDR1 is MNHEY and CDR2 is SVGEGT. The ends were cut back, 6 bases at V and 0 bases at J, with 18 bases in the middle.

This clonotype was observed a handful of times. The chain links TRBV6-5 to TRBJ2-7; D ambiguous. Trimming pared 0 bases from V and 0 bases from J, leaving 15 bases between. Germline CDR1 MNHEY, CDR2 SVGAGI. The CDR3 is 17 residues long. CDR3 in DNA: TGTGCCAGCAGTTACTCGAAGGTCGGCAGGAGCTCCTACGAGCAGTACTTC. Protein product: CASSYSKVGRSSYEQYF.

This clonotype showed up many times. The genes are TRBV6-5 and TRBJ1-1; D might be TRBD1 (6 bases). The CDR3 spans 12 residues. Germline V lookup: CDR1 MNHEY, CDR2 SVGAGI. With 8 bases removed from V and 1 base from J, the gap between germline ends came to 8 bases. The CDR3 DNA reads TGTGCCAGCTCGACAGGGAACACTGAAGCTTTCTTT. Translation: CASSTGNTEAFF.

Turning to this clonotype: The junction departs from the called germline gene at one end, perhaps through a read error. V is TRBV29-1 and J is TRBJ2-3; D may be TRBD1 (6 bases). The CDR3 spans 15 residues. Germline CDR1 SQVTM, CDR2 ANQGSEA. The CDR3 DNA is TGCAGCGTCAGGGGACAAACCAGACGCACAGATGCGCAGTATTTT. It is translated as CSVRGQTRRTDAQYF.

This clonotype was seen ten or more times. The rearrangement links TRBV5-1 to TRBJ1-1; D ambiguous. Trimming pared 4 bases from V and 1 base from J, leaving 8 bases between. Germline V gene data show CDR1 as SGHRS and CDR2 as YFSETQ. The CDR3 has 13 residues. CDR3 nucleotide sequence: TGCGCCAGCAGCCAAAAGGGGAACACTGAAGCTTTCTTT. This codes for CASSQKGNTEAFF.

This clonotype was recorded at least ten times. The chain combines TRBV6-1 with TRBJ2-4; 7 bases line up with TRBD1. The germline V gene has CDR1 MNHNS and CDR2 SASEGT. V was clipped by 6 bases and J by 2 bases; unmatched bases: 4. The CDR3 is 14 amino acids. CDR3 protein: CASSIQGSKNIQYF. For the CDR3, the DNA is TGTGCCAGCAGCATACAGGGGTCCAAAAACATTCAGTACTTC.

This clonotype was detected only a few times. V and J are TRBV25-1 and TRBJ1-6; D gene ambiguous. Germline lookup yields CDR1 MGHDK and CDR2 SYGVNS. Trimming removed 4 bases at V and 5 bases at J, with 24 bases between. The CDR3 runs 19 residues. The CDR3 nucleotides are TGTGCCAGCAGTGCCCCCCTGGGCGGAGCGGGAGGGAATAATTCACCCCTCCACTTT. Amino acid sequence: CASSAPLGGAGGNNSPLHF.

The CDR3 region has the DNA TGCAGTGCTCAAAAGCAGAACACAGACAATCAGCCCCAGCATTTT. Its protein is CSAQKQNTDNQPQHF. This chain links TRBV20-1 with TRBJ1-5; D ambiguous. CDR1 and CDR2 from the germline V gene are DFQATT and SNEGSKA (reference sequence). The CDR3 runs to 15 residues. Trimming removed 5 bases from V and 3 bases from J, with 17 bases in between.

This clonotype was observed many times. The chain links TRBV7-8 to TRBJ2-3; 8 bases agree with TRBD1. Germline CDR1 SGHVS, CDR2 FQNEAQ. The CDR3 spans 13 residues. Germline trimming cut 4 bases from V and 7 bases from J; bases unmatched to any gene: 4. The CDR3 region is CASSSGDRHTQYF. CDR3 in DNA: TGTGCCAGCAGCTCAGGGGACAGGCATACGCAGTATTTT.